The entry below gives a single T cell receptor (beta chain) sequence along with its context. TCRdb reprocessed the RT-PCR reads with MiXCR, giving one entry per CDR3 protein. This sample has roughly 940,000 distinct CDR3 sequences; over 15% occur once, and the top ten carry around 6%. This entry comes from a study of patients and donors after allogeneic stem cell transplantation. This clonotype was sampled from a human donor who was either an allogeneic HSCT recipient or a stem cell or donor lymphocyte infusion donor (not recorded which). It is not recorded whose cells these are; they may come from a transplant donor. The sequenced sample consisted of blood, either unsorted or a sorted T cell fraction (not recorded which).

This chain's CDR3 is CASSTEVGPEAFF. DNA for the CDR3: TGTGCCAGCAGCACCGAGGTGGGCCCTGAAGCTTTCTTT. The rearrangement joins TRBV7-9 to TRBJ1-1; D remains unclear. V was clipped by 5 bases and J by 6 bases, with 13 bases between them. Germline lookup yields CDR1 SEHNR and CDR2 FQNEAQ (reference sequence). CDR3 length equals 13 residues.